This paragraph reports one T cell receptor beta chain. Antigen: not known. Only cases whose brain tissue showed the highest T cell transcript signatures were sequenced. Pre-surgery treatment included at least one anti-epileptic drug. Germline lookup yields CDR1 SGHTA and CDR2 FQGNSA. The length of the CDR3 is 14 residues. Trimming took off 7 bases at V and 0 bases at J, with 12 bases between the two ends. The data were obtained in a study of brain T cells in children with intractable seizures. TCRdb's table, derived via immunoSEQ multiplex PCR, lists solely in-frame clones and lacks some. The profile shows some 41,000 clones, over 75% of them singletons. Overall study findings and caveats: Only CDR3 sequence similarity suggested viral specificity, without known HCMV serostatus.

The chain is built from TRBV7-2 and TRBJ1-1; D not certain. Sequences were derived from peripheral blood, sampled at surgery. The sequence was collected from a girl aged 2-10 years with tuberous sclerosis and intractable seizures. The CDR3 spells CASTRALVNTEAFF. The CDR3 bases are TGTGCCAGCACGAGGGCTTTAGTGAACACTGAAGCTTTCTTT.